This TCR beta chain originates from a study of cytomegalovirus exposure and HLA in healthy donors. This CDR3 is 14 amino acids long. Germline V gene data show CDR1 as WNHNN and CDR2 as SYGVQD (reference sequence). Trimming stripped 2 bases from V and 5 bases from J, with 12 bases between. PCR used 60 Vbeta primers and 13 Jbeta primers. Sequencing used immunoSEQ multiplex PCR; TCRdb keeps in-frame clones, though not all of them. Here the sample spans 75,000 or so clones, roughly 80% being singletons. This clone was recorded a few times. The sequence came from a woman aged 30 to 39 in good health and CMV-seropositive. Sequencing was performed on PBMCs. This chain connects TRBV10-1 to TRBJ2-5; TRBD2 might be the D (6 bases). CDR3 sequence reads: CASSEGGIVETQYF. The CDR3 bases are TGCGCCAGCAGTGAGGGCGGGATCGTGGAGACCCAGTACTTC.